Below are 13 T cell receptor beta chains sequenced from a single sample in a study of T-cell memory formation after mild COVID-19. In TCRdb, the 5' RACE reads were re-called with MiXCR into one record per CDR3 protein. This table holds 470,000 or so distinct CDR3 sequences, about 23% found once. Sequencing was carried out using PBMCs or a T cell subset sorted from them (not recorded which). The receptors originated from an adult woman who had mild COVID-19 (a few samples of this study predate the infection). Cell type and time point are not known.

This sequence joins TRBV30 and TRBJ2-1; D is possibly TRBD2 (6 bases). Germline-derived CDR1 and CDR2 are GTSNPN and SVGIG (reference sequence). V was clipped by 1 base and J by 7 bases, with 8 bases between them. CDR3 size: 12 residues. For the CDR3, the DNA is TGTGCCTGGAGTGCGGGGGAAAATGAGCAGTTCTTC. Translating gives CAWSAGENEQFF. Looking up the rest from reference TRBV30 and TRBJ2-1 gives the full variable domain: SQTIHQWPATLVQPVGSPLSLECTVEGTSNPNLYWYRQAAGRGLQLLFYSVGIGQISSEVPQNLSASRPQDRQFILSSKKLLLSDSGFYLCAWSAGENEQFFGPGTRLTVL.

The chain has TRBV15 and TRBJ2-2, with 10 nucleotides matching TRBD2. The CDR3 loop spans 17 amino acids. Germline V gene lookup returns CDR1 LNHNV and CDR2 YYDKDF (reference sequence). The V segment lost 1 base and the J segment 3 bases; nucleotides outside the gene matches: 5. The CDR3 nucleotides are TGTGCCACCAGCAGAGGGCTAGCGGGAGCCGACACCGGGGAGCTGTTTTTT. Amino acid sequence: CATSRGLAGADTGELFF.

There are a few counts of this clonotype. The chain couples TRBV15 to TRBJ2-5, with D perhaps TRBD2 (6 bases). The CDR3 runs to 15 residues. Germline-derived CDR1 and CDR2 are LNHNV and YYDKDF (reference sequence). The V end lost 0 bases, the J end lost 8 bases, and 16 bases lay between the germline ends. CDR3 bases: TGTGCCACCAGCAGAGATCTCGGGACTGGGGATACCCAGTACTTC. The encoded protein is CATSRDLGTGDTQYF.

This clonotype was seen a few times. The rearrangement uses TRBV12-3 or TRBV12-4 and TRBJ1-2; unclear D gene. V was trimmed by 11 bases and J by 1 base, leaving 20 bases between them. The CDR3 is made up of 15 amino acids. The CDR3 sequence is CAVLSTSVLNYGYTF. CDR3 DNA sequence: TGTGCCGTCCTTAGTACATCCGTCCTTAACTATGGCTACACCTTC.

This sequence joins TRBV11-2 and TRBJ2-1, with D maybe TRBD1 (5 bases). The germline CDR1 and CDR2 sequences are SGHAT and FQNNGV. V was pared by 1 base and J by 10 bases, with 14 bases between. The CDR3 length is 14 residues. CDR3 in DNA: TGTGCCAGCAGCTTAGGACAGCTCAATCGAGAGCAGTTCTTC. Its protein product is CASSLGQLNREQFF.

This clonotype has a count of ten or more. The genes are TRBV19 and TRBJ2-3; a possible D gene is TRBD2 (5 bases). The CDR3 loop spans 14 amino acids. Germline-derived CDR1 and CDR2 are LNHDA and SQIVND (reference sequence). V was clipped by 0 bases and J by 4 bases, with 8 bases between them. The CDR3 DNA reads TGTGCCAGTAGTATAGAAGGGAGATCAGATACGCAGTATTTT. This sequence encodes CASSIEGRSDTQYF.

This sequence joins TRBV12-3 or TRBV12-4 and TRBJ2-2, with TRBD2 matching 9 bases. This CDR3 region has 15 residues. The ends lost 6 bases at V and 7 bases at J; junction bases unmatched: 9. In DNA form, the CDR3 reads TGTGCCAGCAGCCCTAGCGGGGCCCTCAGCGGGGAGCTGTTTTTT. It yields the protein CASSPSGALSGELFF.

This clonotype is a singleton in its sample. The genes are TRBV18 and TRBJ2-5; the D is unclear. Trimming removed 0 bases at V and 0 bases at J, with 8 bases between. Germline V gene lookup returns CDR1 KGHSH and CDR2 LQKENI. This CDR3 contains 15 residues. The CDR3 sequence is CASSPPMGYQETQYF. The CDR3 region has the DNA TGTGCCAGCTCACCACCTATGGGGTACCAAGAGACCCAGTACTTC.

For the CDR3, the DNA is TGTGCCAGCAACCATGGGGGCGATGAGCAGTTCTTC. It is translated as CASNHGGDEQFF. The chain recombines TRBV4-2 with TRBJ2-1, with D tentatively TRBD1 (6 bases). The germline CDR1 and CDR2 sequences are LGHNA and YNFKEQ. Trimming left V 7 bases short and J 8 bases short, with 12 bases between. The CDR3 covers 12 residues.

This clonotype was observed a handful of times. The chain uses TRBV5-6 and TRBJ2-7, with D tentatively TRBD1 (6 bases). The V end lost 6 bases, the J end lost 3 bases, and 10 bases lay between the germline ends. From germline, CDR1 is SGHDT and CDR2 YYEEEE. The CDR3 extends over 12 amino acids. CDR3 sequence: CASTIQGYEQYF. The CDR3 DNA reads as TGTGCCAGCACCATACAGGGCTACGAGCAGTACTTC.

The chain couples TRBV7-9 to TRBJ2-3; a weak D match, TRBD1 (6 bases). The germline V gene has CDR1 SEHNR and CDR2 FQNEAQ (reference sequence). The CDR3 is made up of 17 amino acids. Trimming shortened V by 0 bases and J by 2 bases, and 15 bases separated the two germline ends. This CDR3 is CASSLAGAGVDTDTQYF. The CDR3 DNA sequence: TGTGCCAGCAGCTTAGCAGGAGCAGGGGTTGACACAGATACGCAGTATTTT.

The chain is built from TRBV4-1 and TRBJ2-3, with TRBD2 matching 10 bases. V was pared by 2 bases and J by 4 bases, with 6 bases of the junction left unmatched. Per germline, CDR1 MGHRA and CDR2 YSYEKL. The CDR3 length is 16 residues. CDR3 nucleotides: TGCGCCAGCAGCCAAAGCGGGGGGGCCATCGCAGATACGCAGTATTTT. It is translated as CASSQSGGAIADTQYF.

The chain couples TRBV7-8 to TRBJ2-2; 9 bases are a match to TRBD1. V shed 2 bases and J 3 bases; nucleotides not matched to a gene: 13. Germline V gives CDR1 SGHVS, CDR2 FQNEAQ. This CDR3 region has 19 residues. CDR3 in amino acids: CASSLSWTGDSRDTGELFF. The CDR3 DNA reads as TGTGCCAGCAGCTTATCTTGGACAGGGGACTCGCGAGACACCGGGGAGCTGTTTTTT.